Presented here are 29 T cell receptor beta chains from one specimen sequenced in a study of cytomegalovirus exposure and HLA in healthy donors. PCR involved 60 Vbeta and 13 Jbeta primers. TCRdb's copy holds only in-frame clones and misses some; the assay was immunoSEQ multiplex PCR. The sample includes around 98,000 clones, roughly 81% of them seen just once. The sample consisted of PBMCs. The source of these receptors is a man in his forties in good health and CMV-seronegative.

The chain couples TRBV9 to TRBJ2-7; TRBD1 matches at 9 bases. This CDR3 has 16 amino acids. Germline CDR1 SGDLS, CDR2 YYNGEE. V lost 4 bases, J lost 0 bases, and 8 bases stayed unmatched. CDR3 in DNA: TGTGCCAGCAGCACCCGGACAGGGGTCCTCTCCTACGAGCAGTACTTC. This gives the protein CASSTRTGVLSYEQYF.

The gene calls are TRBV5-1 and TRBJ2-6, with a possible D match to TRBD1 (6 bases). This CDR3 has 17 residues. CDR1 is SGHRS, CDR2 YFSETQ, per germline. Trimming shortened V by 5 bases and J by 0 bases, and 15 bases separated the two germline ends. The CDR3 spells CASRPTGHLSGANVLTF. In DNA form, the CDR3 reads TGCGCCAGCAGACCGACGGGACACCTCTCTGGGGCCAACGTCCTGACTTTC.

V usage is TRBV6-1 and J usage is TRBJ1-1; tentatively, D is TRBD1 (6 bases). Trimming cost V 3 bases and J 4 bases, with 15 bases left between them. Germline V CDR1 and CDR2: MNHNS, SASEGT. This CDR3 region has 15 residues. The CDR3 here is CASSDIQGLGTEAFF. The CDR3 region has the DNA TGTGCCAGCAGTGATATCCAGGGGCTTGGCACTGAAGCTTTCTTT.

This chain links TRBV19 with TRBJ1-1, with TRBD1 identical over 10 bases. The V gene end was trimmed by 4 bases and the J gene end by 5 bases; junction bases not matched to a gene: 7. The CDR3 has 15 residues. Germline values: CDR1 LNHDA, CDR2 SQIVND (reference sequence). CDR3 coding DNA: TGTGCCAGTAGTAAGGGACAGGGGTTGAGGACTGAAGCTTTCTTT. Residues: CASSKGQGLRTEAFF.

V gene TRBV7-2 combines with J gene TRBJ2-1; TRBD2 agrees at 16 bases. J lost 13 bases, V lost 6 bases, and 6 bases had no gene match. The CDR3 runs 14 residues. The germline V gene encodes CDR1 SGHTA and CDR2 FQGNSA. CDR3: CASRGLAGGFGQFF. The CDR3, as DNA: TGTGCCAGCAGGGGACTAGCGGGGGGGTTTGGACAGTTCTTC.

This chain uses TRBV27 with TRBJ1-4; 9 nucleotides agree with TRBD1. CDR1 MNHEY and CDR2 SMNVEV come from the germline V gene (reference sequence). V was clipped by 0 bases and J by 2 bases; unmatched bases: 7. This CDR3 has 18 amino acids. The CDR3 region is CASSLSGTGFATNEKLFF. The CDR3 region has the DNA TGTGCCAGCAGTTTATCTGGGACAGGGTTCGCGACTAATGAAAAACTGTTTTTT.

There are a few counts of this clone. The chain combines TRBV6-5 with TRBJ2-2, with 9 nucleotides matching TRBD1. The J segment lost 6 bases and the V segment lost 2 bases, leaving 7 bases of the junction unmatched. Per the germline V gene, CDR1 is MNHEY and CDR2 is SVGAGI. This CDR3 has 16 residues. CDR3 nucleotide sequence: TGTGCCAGCAGTTACGCGGACAGGGGTCCAGCCGGGGAGCTGTTTTTT. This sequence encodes CASSYADRGPAGELFF.

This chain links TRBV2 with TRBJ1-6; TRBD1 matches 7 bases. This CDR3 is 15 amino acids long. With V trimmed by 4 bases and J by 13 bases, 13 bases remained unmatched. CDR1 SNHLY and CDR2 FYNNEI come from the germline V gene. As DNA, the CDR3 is TGTGCCAGCAGTGCGGGACAGCTATCTTCAACGCCCCTCCACTTT. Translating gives CASSAGQLSSTPLHF.

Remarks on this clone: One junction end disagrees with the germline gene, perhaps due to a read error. CDR3 loop: CSSSLLLTVFATNEKLFF. DNA for the CDR3: TGTTCCAGCAGCTTACTGCTGACAGTCTTTGCAACTAATGAAAAACTGTTTTTT. The chain couples TRBV7-9 to TRBJ1-4, with D maybe TRBD1 (5 bases). This CDR3 contains 18 residues. Germline CDR1 SEHNR, CDR2 FQNEAQ (reference sequence). Based on the CDR3 plus reference TRBV7-9 and TRBJ1-4, the full variable domain is DTGVSQNPRHKITKRGQNVTFRCDPISEHNRLYWYRQTLGQGPEFLTYFQNEAQLEKSRLLSDRFSAERPKGSFSTLEIQRTEQGDSAMYLCSSSLLLTVFATNEKLFFGSGTQLSVL.

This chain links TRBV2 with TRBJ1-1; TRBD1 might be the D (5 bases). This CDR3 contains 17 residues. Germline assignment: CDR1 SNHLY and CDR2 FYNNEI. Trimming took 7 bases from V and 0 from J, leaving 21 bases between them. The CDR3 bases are TGTGCCAGCACCCCCGTTTGGCAGGGCCGTATGAACACTGAAGCTTTCTTT. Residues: CASTPVWQGRMNTEAFF.

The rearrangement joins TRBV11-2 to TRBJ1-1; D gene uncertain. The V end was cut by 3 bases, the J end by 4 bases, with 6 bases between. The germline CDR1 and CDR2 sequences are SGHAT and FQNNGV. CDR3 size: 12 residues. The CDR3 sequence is CASSFWSTEAFF. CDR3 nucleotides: TGTGCCAGCAGCTTCTGGAGCACTGAAGCTTTCTTT.

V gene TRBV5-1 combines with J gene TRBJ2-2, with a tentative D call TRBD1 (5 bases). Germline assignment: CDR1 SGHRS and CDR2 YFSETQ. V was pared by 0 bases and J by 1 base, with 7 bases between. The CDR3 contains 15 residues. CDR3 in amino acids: CASSLAGMNTGELFF. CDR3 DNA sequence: TGCGCCAGCAGCTTGGCAGGGATGAACACCGGGGAGCTGTTTTTT.

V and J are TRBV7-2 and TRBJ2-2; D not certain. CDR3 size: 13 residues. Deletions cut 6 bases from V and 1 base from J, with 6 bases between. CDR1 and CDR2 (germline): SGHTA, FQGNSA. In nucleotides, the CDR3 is TGTGCCAGCAGGAGCATGAACACCGGGGAGCTGTTTTTT. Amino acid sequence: CASRSMNTGELFF.

The CDR3 loop is CASISPNRAYGYTF. The DNA for the CDR3 is TGTGCCAGCATATCCCCTAACAGGGCCTATGGCTACACCTTC. The chain has TRBV28 and TRBJ1-2; tentatively, D is TRBD1 (6 bases). The germline CDR1 and CDR2 sequences are MDHEN and SYDVKM. CDR3 size: 14 residues. Deletions cut 7 bases from V and 4 bases from J, with 16 bases between.

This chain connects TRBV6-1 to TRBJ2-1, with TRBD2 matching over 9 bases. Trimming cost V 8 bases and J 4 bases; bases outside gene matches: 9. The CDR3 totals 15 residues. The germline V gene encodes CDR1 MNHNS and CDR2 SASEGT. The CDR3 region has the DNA TGTGCCAGCCTCCACGGGGCGGGGGGGTACAATGAGCAGTTCTTC. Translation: CASLHGAGGYNEQFF.

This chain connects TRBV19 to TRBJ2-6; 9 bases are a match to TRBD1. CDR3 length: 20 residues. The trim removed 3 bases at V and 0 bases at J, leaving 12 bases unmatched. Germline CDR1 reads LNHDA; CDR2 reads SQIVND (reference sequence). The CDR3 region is CASSMIGSRDRVSGANVLTF. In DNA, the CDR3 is TGTGCCAGTAGTATGATTGGTAGCCGGGACAGGGTCTCTGGGGCCAACGTCCTGACTTTC.

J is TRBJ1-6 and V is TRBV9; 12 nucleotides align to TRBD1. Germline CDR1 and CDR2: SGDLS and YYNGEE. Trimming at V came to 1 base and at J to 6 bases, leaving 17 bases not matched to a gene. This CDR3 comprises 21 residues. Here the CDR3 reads CASSVLSGQGAKSKSNSPLHF. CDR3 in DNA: TGTGCCAGCAGCGTACTTTCGGGACAGGGGGCGAAATCTAAAAGTAATTCACCCCTCCACTTT.

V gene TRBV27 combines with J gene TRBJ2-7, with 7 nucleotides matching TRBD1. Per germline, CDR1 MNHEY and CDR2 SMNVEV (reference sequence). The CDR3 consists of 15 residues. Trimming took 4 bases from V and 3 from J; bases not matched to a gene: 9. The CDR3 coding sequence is TGTGCCAGCAGTTCCACCCCGACAGGGATCTACGAGCAGTACTTC. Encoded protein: CASSSTPTGIYEQYF.

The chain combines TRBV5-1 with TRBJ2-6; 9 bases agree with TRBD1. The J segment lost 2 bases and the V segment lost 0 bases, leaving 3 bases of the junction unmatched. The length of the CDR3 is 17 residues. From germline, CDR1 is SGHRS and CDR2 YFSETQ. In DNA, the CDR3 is TGCGCCAGCAGCTTGGTAACAGGGGGCGCTGGGGCCAACGTCCTGACTTTC. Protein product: CASSLVTGGAGANVLTF. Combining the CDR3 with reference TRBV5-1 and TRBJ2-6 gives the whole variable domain KAGVTQTPRYLIKTRGQQVTLSCSPISGHRSVSWYQQTPGQGLQFLFEYFSETQRNKGNFPGRFSGRQFSNSRSEMNVSTLELGDSALYLCASSLVTGGAGANVLTFGAGSRLTVL.

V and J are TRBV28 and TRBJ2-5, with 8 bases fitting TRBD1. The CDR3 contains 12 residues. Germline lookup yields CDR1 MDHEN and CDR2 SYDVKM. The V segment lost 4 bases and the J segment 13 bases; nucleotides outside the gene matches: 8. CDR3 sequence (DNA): TGTGCCAGCAGTTCGGCAGGGACAGGTCTGTACTTC. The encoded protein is CASSSAGTGLYF.

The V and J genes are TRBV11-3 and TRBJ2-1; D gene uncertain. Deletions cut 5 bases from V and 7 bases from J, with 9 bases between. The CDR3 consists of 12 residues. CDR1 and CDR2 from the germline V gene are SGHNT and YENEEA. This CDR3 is CASSLKRNEQFF. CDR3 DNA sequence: TGTGCCAGCAGCCTAAAGAGGAATGAGCAGTTCTTC.

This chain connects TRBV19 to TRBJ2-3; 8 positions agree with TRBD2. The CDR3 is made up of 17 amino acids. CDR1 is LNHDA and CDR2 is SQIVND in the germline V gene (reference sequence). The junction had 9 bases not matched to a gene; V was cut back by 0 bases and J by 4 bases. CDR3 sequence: CASSIDPLGGASDTQYF. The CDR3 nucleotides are TGTGCCAGTAGTATAGATCCCCTCGGGGGGGCATCAGATACGCAGTATTTT.

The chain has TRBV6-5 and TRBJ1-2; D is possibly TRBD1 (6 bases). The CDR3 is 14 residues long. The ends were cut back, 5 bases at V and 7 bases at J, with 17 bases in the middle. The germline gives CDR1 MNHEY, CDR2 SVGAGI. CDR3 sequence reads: CASSLVGGLGGYTF. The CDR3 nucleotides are TGTGCCAGCAGTCTGGTCGGGGGGCTTGGTGGCTACACCTTC.

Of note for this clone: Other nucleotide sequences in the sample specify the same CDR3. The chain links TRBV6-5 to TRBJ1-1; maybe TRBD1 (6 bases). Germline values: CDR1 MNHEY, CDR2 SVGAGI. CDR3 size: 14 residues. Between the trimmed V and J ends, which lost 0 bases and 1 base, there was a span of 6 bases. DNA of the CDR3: TGTGCCAGCAGTTACTCCAGGGGGAACACTGAAGCTTTCTTT. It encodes CASSYSRGNTEAFF.

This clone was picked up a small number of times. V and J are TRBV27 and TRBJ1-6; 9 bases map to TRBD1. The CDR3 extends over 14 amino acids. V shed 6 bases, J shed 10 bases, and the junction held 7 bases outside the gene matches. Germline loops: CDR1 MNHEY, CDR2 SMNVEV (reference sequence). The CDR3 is CASRDGTGLSPLHF. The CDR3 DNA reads TGTGCCAGCAGGGACGGGACAGGGTTATCACCCCTCCACTTT.

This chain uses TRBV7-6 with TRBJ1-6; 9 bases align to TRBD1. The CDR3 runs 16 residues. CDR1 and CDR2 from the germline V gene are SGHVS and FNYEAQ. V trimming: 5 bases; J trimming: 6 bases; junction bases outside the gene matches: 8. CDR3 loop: CASSLDWTGANSPLHF. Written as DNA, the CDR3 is TGTGCCAGCAGCCTGGATTGGACAGGGGCTAATTCACCCCTCCACTTT.

This CDR3 is CASSLQGQTGELFF. The CDR3 bases are TGTGCCAGCAGCTTACAGGGTCAGACCGGGGAGCTGTTTTTT. The V gene is TRBV5-4, the J gene TRBJ2-2, with D possibly TRBD1 on 6 matching bases. This CDR3 spans 14 amino acids. Germline V gives CDR1 SGHNT, CDR2 YYREEE (reference sequence). Trimming took off 2 bases at V and 5 bases at J, with 10 bases between the two ends.

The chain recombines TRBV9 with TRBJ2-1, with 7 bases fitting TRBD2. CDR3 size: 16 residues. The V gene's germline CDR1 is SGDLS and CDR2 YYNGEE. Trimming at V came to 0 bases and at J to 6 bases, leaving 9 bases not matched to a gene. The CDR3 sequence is CASSVDPRGSGNEQFF. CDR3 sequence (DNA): TGTGCCAGCAGCGTAGATCCGCGGGGGTCCGGCAATGAGCAGTTCTTC.

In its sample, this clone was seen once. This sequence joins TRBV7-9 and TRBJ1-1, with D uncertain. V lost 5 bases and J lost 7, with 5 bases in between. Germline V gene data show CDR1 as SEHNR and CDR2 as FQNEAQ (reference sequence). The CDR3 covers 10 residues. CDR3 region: CASSLSEAFF. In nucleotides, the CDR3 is TGTGCCAGCAGCCTAAGTGAAGCTTTCTTT. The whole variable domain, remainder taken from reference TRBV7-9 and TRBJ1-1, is DTGVSQNPRHKITKRGQNVTFRCDPISEHNRLYWYRQTLGQGPEFLTYFQNEAQLEKSRLLSDRFSAERPKGSFSTLEIQRTEQGDSAMYLCASSLSEAFFGQGTRLTVV.